A selection of T cell receptor beta chains follows, all from one sample in a study of glioma-infiltrating T cells. A single record per CDR3 protein comes from TCRdb applying MiXCR to the multiplex PCR reads. Seen here are under 150,000 distinct CDR3 sequences, about two fifths observed once, and the top ten hold around 18%. The sample comprised glioma tissue, nonneoplastic brain tissue, or PBMCs (not recorded which). Source of these receptors: a human donor with low-grade glioma or glioblastoma, undergoing nonglioma brain surgery, or in good health (not recorded which). The CDR3 runs from the conserved cysteine through the conserved F or W. A D gene is named only where the DNA matches it firmly. The size field is filled for only some rows; it gives once, few, many or a size class.

>TRBJ1-5|TRBD1|TRBV7-2|.
CASSYWTGTNQPQHF
TGTGCCAGCAGCTATTGGACAGGGACTAATCAGCCCCAGCATTTT
>TRBJ2-7|.|TRBV6-1|.
CASSLWSDRSYEQYF
TGTGCCAGCAGCTTGTGGAGTGACAGGTCCTACGAGCAGTACTTC
>TRBJ2-1|.|TRBV9|.
CASSVFLGPRNEQFF
TGTGCCAGCAGCGTATTTCTCGGCCCTAGGAATGAGCAGTTCTTC
>TRBJ2-5|.|TRBV2|few
CASSAGRARVETQYF
TGTGCCAGCAGCGCCGGGAGAGCTCGAGTAGAGACCCAGTACTTC
>TRBJ2-1|.|TRBV7-9|.
CASSHGTGYNEQFF
TGTGCCAGCAGCCACGGGACGGGCTACAATGAGCAGTTCTTC
>TRBJ2-2|.|TRBV5-1|.
CASSLSLNTGELFF
TGCGCCAGCAGCTTGTCACTCAACACCGGGGAGCTGTTTTTT
>TRBJ1-1|.|TRBV4-2|few
CASSQELNTEAFF
TGTGCCAGCAGCCAGGAGCTGAACACTGAAGCTTTCTTT
>TRBJ2-1|.|TRBV4-3|.
CASSPRPDNEQFF
TGCGCCAGCAGCCCCAGACCCGACAATGAGCAGTTCTTC
>TRBJ1-1|.|TRBV28|few
CASSLLTGWTEAFF
TGTGCCAGCAGTTTATTAACAGGGTGGACTGAAGCTTTCTTT
>TRBJ2-1|TRBD2|TRBV27|few
CASSLTSSGYNEQFF
TGTGCCAGCAGTTTGACTAGCTCCGGCTACAATGAGCAGTTCTTC
>TRBJ1-1|.|TRBV24-1|.
CATRRTGYSEAFF
TGTGCCACCAGAAGAACAGGGTACTCTGAAGCTTTCTTT
>TRBJ2-5|.|TRBV20-1|few
CSARVASFEYQYF
TGCAGTGCTAGAGTGGCTTCGTTTGAGTACCAGTACTTC
>TRBJ2-6|TRBD1|TRBV6-2/TRBV6-3|.
CASRGQVPSGANVLTF
TGTGCCAGCAGGGGACAGGTTCCCTCTGGGGCCAACGTCCTGACTTTC
>TRBJ1-6|TRBD1|TRBV11-2|.
CASSYRGQSYNSPLHF
TGTGCCAGCAGCTACAGGGGGCAATCCTATAATTCACCCCTCCACTTT
>TRBJ1-4|TRBD1|TRBV11-2|.
CASSPGGSEKLFF
TGTGCCAGCAGCCCAGGGGGGAGTGAAAAACTGTTTTTT
>TRBJ2-1|TRBD2|TRBV20-1|.
CSARGVAGGLIYNEQFF
TGCAGTGCTAGAGGCGTAGCGGGAGGACTTATCTACAATGAGCAGTTCTTC
>TRBJ1-1|TRBD1|TRBV10-3|.
CAISGGTGGTEAFF
TGTGCCATCAGTGGTGGGACAGGGGGCACTGAAGCTTTCTTT
>TRBJ2-1|.|TRBV7-9|few
CASSLVGRSYNEQFF
TGTGCCAGCAGCTTAGTAGGCAGGTCCTACAATGAGCAGTTCTTC
>TRBJ2-3|.|TRBV7-2|.
CASSPESGGGTDTQYF
TGTGCCAGCAGCCCGGAGTCGGGGGGCGGCACAGATACGCAGTATTTT
>TRBJ2-5|TRBD1|TRBV20-1|.
CSAQGGQGQETQYF
TGCAGTGCCCAGGGGGGACAGGGACAAGAGACCCAGTACTTC
>TRBJ1-1|.|TRBV29-1|.
CSVEVENTEAFF
TGCAGCGTTGAGGTTGAAAACACTGAAGCTTTCTTT
>TRBJ2-3|TRBD2|TRBV6-6|.
CASSYSVGLAGGLHTDTQYF
TGTGCCAGCAGTTACTCAGTCGGACTAGCGGGAGGACTACACACAGATACGCAGTATTTT
>TRBJ2-1|.|TRBV20-1|.
CSARVRGPGYGEQFF
TGCAGTGCTAGAGTTCGGGGGCCTGGATACGGTGAGCAGTTCTTC
>TRBJ1-2|.|TRBV20-1|few
CSARSPRVIANYGYTF
TGCAGTGCTAGATCCCCCCGGGTCATAGCTAACTATGGCTACACCTTC
>TRBJ2-3|.|TRBV20-1|.
CGASGGHLTVDTQYF
TGCGGTGCTAGTGGGGGTCACTTAACTGTAGATACGCAGTATTTT
>TRBJ2-1|TRBD2|TRBV4-2|few
CASSQASGRDEQFF
TGTGCCAGCAGCCAAGCTAGCGGGAGAGATGAGCAGTTCTTC
>TRBJ2-3|.|TRBV7-2|.
CASSLVGGVDTQYF
TGTGCCAGCAGCCTGGTAGGGGGGGTAGATACGCAGTATTTT
>TRBJ2-1|TRBD2|TRBV6-1|.
CASSELTASGNNEQFF
TGTGCCAGCAGTGAATTAACGGCTAGCGGAAACAATGAGCAGTTCTTC